This T cell receptor (beta chain) appears in the sequencing data of a study of T cell repertoires in cytomegalovirus infection. Study context: Signatures in public TCR beta sequences pointed to both CMV infection and matching HLA type. Whole-study results and caveats: Carriers of CMV and the relevant HLA type were discriminated by public TCR beta frequency. Clonotype analysis showed dominance of the ex vivo response by HLA-C-restricted CMV-specific TCR beta clonotypes.

V was cut by 4 bases and J by 1 base, with 15 bases left in between. In germline, CDR1 is SGHAT, CDR2 FQNNGV. The CDR3 is 16 residues long. TCRdb reprocessed the reads via MiXCR and lists one record per CDR3 protein. This repertoire shows 490,000 or so distinct CDR3 sequences, 10% to 12% found once; its top ten account for more than 8.5%. This clonotype showed up just a few times. Its target is not known. V gene TRBV11-2 combines with J gene TRBJ2-3; no clear D. The sequenced sample consisted of PBMCs. The receptor's source is a human donor in good health (CMV status not recorded). Some clones in this sample may be carry-over from other donors' samples. Written as DNA, the CDR3 is TGTGCCAGCAGCTCCTACCGTACAATACGCACAGATACGCAGTATTTT. Amino acid sequence: CASSSYRTIRTDTQYF.